The 8 T cell receptor beta chains below come from one sample, sequenced in a study of monozygotic twins with inflammatory bowel disease. TCRdb reprocessed the 5' RACE reads, with one entry per CDR3 protein and no DNA. This table holds about 380,000 distinct CDR3 sequences. Sequenced: blood. The receptor source for this set is a human donor with ulcerative colitis or Crohn's disease, or a healthy co-twin of an affected twin (not recorded which).

The CDR3 region is CSGQDRASYNSPLHF. The rearrangement uses TRBV20-1 and TRBJ1-6; checking the TCRdb D call of TRBD1 is not possible without DNA. This CDR3 comprises 15 residues. Per the germline V gene, CDR1 is DFQATT and CDR2 is SNEGSKA (reference sequence).

The genes are TRBV7-2 and TRBJ1-2; TCRdb's assignment of TRBD1 cannot be checked, as there is no DNA. This CDR3 contains 15 residues. Germline V gene sequence: CDR1 SGHTA, CDR2 FQGNSA. This CDR3 is CASSLDRGRVYGYTF.

V is TRBV12-3 or TRBV12-4 and J is TRBJ2-3; lacking DNA, the TRBD1 call made by TCRdb goes unchecked. The CDR3 runs 14 residues. CDR3 sequence reads: CASSSGTGLDTQYF.

The chain carries TRBV12-5 and TRBJ1-5. CDR1 is LGHNT, CDR2 FRNRAP, per germline. This CDR3 contains 15 residues. The CDR3 is CASGLGQYSNQPQHF.

The chain links TRBV27 to TRBJ1-1; TCRdb returns TRBD1, unconfirmable since there is no DNA. Germline V gene sequence: CDR1 MNHEY, CDR2 SMNVEV (reference sequence). The CDR3 has 20 residues. CDR3 residues: CASSLRGDGAGAFRNTEAFF.

The CDR3 spells CSARDPGFISGANVLTF. This chain links TRBV20-1 with TRBJ2-6; as DNA is missing, the TRBD1 call by TCRdb cannot be tested. The CDR3 sequence is 17 residues long. CDR1 and CDR2 (germline): DFQATT, SNEGSKA (reference sequence).

The genes are TRBV11-3 and TRBJ2-1; checking the TCRdb D call of TRBD2 is not possible without DNA. The CDR3 consists of 16 residues. The germline CDR1 and CDR2 sequences are SGHNT and YENEEA. The CDR3 protein is CASSLGLAGGSWEQFF.

The V and J genes are TRBV20-1 and TRBJ1-1; the TRBD1 assignment by TCRdb is unverifiable without DNA. Germline V gives CDR1 DFQATT, CDR2 SNEGSKA (reference sequence). The CDR3 loop spans 13 amino acids. The CDR3 here is CSAHVGPNTEAFF.